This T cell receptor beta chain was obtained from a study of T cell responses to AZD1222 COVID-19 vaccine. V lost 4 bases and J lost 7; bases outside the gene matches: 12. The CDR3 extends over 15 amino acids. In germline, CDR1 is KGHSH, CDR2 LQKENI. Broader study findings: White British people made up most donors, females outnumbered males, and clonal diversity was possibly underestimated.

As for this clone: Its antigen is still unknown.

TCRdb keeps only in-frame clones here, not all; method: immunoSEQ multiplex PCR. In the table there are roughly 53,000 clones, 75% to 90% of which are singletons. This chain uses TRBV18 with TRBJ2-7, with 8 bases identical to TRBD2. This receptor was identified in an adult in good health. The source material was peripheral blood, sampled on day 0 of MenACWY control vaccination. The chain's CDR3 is CASSRGLAEVSEQYF. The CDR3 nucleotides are TGTGCCAGCTCACGCGGACTAGCAGAAGTATCGGAGCAGTACTTC.